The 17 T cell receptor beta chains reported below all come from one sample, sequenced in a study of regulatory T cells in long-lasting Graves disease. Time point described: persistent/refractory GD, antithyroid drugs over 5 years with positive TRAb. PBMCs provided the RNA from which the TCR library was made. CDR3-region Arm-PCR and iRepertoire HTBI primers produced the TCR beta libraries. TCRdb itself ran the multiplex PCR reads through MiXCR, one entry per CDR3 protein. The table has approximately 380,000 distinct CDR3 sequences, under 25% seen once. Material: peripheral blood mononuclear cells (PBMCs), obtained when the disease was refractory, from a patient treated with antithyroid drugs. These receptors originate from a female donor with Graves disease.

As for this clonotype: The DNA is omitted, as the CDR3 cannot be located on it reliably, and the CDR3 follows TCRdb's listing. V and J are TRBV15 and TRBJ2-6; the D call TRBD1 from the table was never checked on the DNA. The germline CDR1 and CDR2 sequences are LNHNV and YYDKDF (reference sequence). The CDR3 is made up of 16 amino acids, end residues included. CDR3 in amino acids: CATSRDVGPGANVPTF.

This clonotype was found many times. CDR3 DNA: TGTGCCAGCAGTCCGTTAGCGGGGGGAGACGAGCAGTACTTC. Amino acids: CASSPLAGGDEQYF. The chain links TRBV27 to TRBJ2-7; 10 bases are shared with TRBD2. Unmatched junction bases numbered 6, after V lost 5 bases and J lost 5 bases. The CDR3 has 14 amino acids. CDR1 MNHEY and CDR2 SMNVEV come from the germline V gene (reference sequence).

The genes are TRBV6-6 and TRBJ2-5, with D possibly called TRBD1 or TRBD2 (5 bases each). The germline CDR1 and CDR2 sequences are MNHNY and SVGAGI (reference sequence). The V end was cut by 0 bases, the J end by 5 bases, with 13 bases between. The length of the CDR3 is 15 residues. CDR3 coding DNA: TGTGCCAGCAGTTACTCACGGGGTCGGGGCGAGACCCAGTACTTC. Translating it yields CASSYSRGRGETQYF.

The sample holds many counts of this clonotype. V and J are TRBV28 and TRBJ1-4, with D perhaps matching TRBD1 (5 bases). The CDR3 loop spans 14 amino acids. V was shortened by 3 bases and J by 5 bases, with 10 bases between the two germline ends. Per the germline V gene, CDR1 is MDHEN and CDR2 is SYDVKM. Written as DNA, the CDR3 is TGTGCCAGCAGTTTGCGACAGCTAAATGAAAAACTGTTTTTT. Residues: CASSLRQLNEKLFF.

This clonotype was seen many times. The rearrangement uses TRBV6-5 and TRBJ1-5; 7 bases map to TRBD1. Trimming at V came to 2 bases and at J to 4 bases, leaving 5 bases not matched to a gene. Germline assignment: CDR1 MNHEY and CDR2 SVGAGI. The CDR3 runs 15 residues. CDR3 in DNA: TGTGCCAGCAGTTACGACAGGGAAAGAAATCAGCCCCAGCATTTT. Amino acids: CASSYDRERNQPQHF.

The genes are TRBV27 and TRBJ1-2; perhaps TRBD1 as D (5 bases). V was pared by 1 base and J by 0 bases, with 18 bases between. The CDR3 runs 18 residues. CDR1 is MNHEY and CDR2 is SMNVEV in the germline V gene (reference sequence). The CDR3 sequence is CASSLFSPSSRANYGYTF. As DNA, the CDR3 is TGTGCCAGCAGTTTATTCAGCCCAAGTTCCAGGGCTAACTATGGCTACACCTTC.

CDR3 in amino acids: CATSMRQDYEQYF. Written as DNA, the CDR3 is TGTGCCACCAGCATGCGACAGGACTACGAGCAGTACTTC. V usage is TRBV15 and J usage is TRBJ2-7, with a possible D match to TRBD1 (6 bases). The V gene lost 4 bases and the J gene lost 3 bases, with 10 bases spanning the gap. Germline loops: CDR1 LNHNV, CDR2 YYDKDF (reference sequence). CDR3 length: 13 residues.

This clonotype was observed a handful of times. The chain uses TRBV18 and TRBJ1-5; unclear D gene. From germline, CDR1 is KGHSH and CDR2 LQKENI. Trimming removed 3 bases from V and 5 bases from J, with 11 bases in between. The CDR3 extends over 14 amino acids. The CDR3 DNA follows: TGTGCCAGCTCACCTATGGCGGGAGATCAGCCCCAGCATTTT. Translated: CASSPMAGDQPQHF.

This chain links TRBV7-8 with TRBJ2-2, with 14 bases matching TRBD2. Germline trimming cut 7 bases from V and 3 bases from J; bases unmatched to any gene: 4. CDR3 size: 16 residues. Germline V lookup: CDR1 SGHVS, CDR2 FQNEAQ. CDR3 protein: CASIGLAGGDTGELFF. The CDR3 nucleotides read TGTGCCAGCATAGGACTAGCGGGAGGTGACACCGGGGAGCTGTTTTTT.

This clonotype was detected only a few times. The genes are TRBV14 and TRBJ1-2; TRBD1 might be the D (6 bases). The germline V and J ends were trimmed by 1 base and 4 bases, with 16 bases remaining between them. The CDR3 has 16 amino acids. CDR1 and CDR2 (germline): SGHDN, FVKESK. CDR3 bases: TGTGCCAGCAGCCAAGCGAATAACACAGGGCTCTATGGCTACACCTTC. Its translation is CASSQANNTGLYGYTF.

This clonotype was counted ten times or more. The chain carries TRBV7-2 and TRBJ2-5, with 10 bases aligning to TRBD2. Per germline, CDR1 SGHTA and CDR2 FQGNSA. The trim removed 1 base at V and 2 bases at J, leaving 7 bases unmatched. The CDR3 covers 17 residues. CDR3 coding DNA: TGTGCCAGCAGCTTAGGAGTACTAGCGGGAAAGCAAGAGACCCAGTACTTC. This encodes CASSLGVLAGKQETQYF. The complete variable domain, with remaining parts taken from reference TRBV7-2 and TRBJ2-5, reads GAGVSQSPSNKVTEKGKDVELRCDPISGHTALYWYRQSLGQGLEFLIYFQGNSAPDKSGLPSDRFSAERTGGSVSTLTIQRTQQEDSAVYLCASSLGVLAGKQETQYFGPGTRLLVL.

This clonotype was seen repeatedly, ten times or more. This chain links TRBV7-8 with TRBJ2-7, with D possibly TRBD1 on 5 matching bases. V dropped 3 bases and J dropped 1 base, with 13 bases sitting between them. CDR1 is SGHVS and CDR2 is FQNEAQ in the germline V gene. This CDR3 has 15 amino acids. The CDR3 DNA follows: TGTGCCAGCAGCTTGTCAACAGGCCGTTCCTACGAGCAGTACTTC. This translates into CASSLSTGRSYEQYF.

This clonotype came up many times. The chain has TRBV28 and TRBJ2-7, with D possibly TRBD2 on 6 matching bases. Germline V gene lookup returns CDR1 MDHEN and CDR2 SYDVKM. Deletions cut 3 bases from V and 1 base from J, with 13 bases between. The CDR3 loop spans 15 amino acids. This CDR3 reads CASSLRGGGSYEQYF. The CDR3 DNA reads TGTGCCAGCAGTTTGCGGGGAGGAGGTTCCTACGAGCAGTACTTC.

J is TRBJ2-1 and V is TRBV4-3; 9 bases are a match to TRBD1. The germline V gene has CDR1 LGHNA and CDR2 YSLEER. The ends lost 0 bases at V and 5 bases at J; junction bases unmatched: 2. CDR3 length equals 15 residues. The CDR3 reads CASSQEGQGNNEQFF. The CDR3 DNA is TGCGCCAGCAGCCAAGAAGGACAGGGGAACAATGAGCAGTTCTTC.

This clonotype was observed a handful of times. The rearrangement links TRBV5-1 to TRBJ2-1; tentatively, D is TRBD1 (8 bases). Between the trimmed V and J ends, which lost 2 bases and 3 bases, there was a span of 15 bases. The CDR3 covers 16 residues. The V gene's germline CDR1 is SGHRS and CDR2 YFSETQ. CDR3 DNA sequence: TGCGCCAGCAGCTTAGGACAGGGAGGGTTCTACAATGAGCAGTTCTTC. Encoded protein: CASSLGQGGFYNEQFF.

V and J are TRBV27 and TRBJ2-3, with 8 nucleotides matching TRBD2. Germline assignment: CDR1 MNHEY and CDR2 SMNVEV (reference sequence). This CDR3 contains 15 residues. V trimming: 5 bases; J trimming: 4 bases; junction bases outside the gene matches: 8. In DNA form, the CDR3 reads TGTGCCAGCAGTCCCCCCGGACTAGCCCCAGATACGCAGTATTTT. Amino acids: CASSPPGLAPDTQYF.

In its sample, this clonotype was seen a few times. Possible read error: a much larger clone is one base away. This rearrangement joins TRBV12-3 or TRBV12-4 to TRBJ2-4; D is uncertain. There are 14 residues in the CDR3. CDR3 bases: TGTGCCAGCACGGACGGGCCAGCCAAAAACATTCGGTACTTC. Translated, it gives CASTDGPAKNIRYF.